This T cell receptor (beta chain) was retrieved from a study of blood T cell repertoires in COVID-19. The V and J ends lost 0 bases and 3 bases respectively, with 12 bases between them. Germline V gives CDR1 SGDLS, CDR2 YYNGEE. This CDR3 has 15 residues. The data were produced by immunoSEQ multiplex PCR, yet TCRdb's version contains in-frame clones alone and is incomplete. The repertoire includes roughly 5,100 clones, around nine tenths of them detected once, and about 3% sits in the top ten. Sequencing input: peripheral blood. This sequence was found in a woman at least 80 years old with acute or convalescent COVID-19. This sequence joins TRBV9 and TRBJ1-1, with D possibly TRBD1 on 5 matching bases. In nucleotides, the CDR3 is TGTGCCAGCAGCGTAGAGCAGGGTGGGGACACTGAAGCTTTCTTT. Encoded protein: CASSVEQGGDTEAFF.